These 12 T cell receptor beta chains came from one sample sequenced in a study of OX40 agonist ivuxolimab in advanced cancers. Receptors were amplified or captured by the immunoSEQ multiplex PCR assay. Entries here come from immuneACCESS through TCRdb and include only in-frame sequences with V and J called. Some clones fail to appear in such tables; in the studies checked, an unresolved V gene covers under half of the shortfall, and the cause of the remainder is unknown. This sample is represented by some 130,000 clones; 90% of them were singletons. The top ten clonotypes cover less than 1.1% of the sample. The sequences come from CD4+ or CD8+ T cells sorted from blood, collected in a trial of the OX40 agonist ivuxolimab. These receptor sequences come from an adult with an advanced solid tumor such as melanoma, head and neck, liver or kidney cancer.

The chain carries TRBV5-1 and TRBJ1-1, with no clear D. CDR1 is SGHRS, CDR2 YFSETQ, per germline. The CDR3 extends over 14 amino acids. Trimming removed 0 bases from V and 1 base from J, with 7 bases in between. The CDR3: CASSLDPWNTEAFF. Here the CDR3 DNA reads TGCGCCAGCAGCTTGGACCCTTGGAACACTGAAGCTTTCTTT. The full variable domain, completed using reference TRBV5-1 and TRBJ1-1, is KAGVTQTPRYLIKTRGQQVTLSCSPISGHRSVSWYQQTPGQGLQFLFEYFSETQRNKGNFPGRFSGRQFSNSRSEMNVSTLELGDSALYLCASSLDPWNTEAFFGQGTRLTVV.

The chain has TRBV27 and TRBJ1-2, with 9 bases identical to TRBD1. Germline CDR1 MNHEY, CDR2 SMNVEV (reference sequence). The CDR3 runs 15 residues. J gave up 4 bases and V 5 bases, and 8 bases lay outside the gene matches. The CDR3 is CASSPRDRASYGYTF. DNA for the CDR3: TGTGCCAGCAGTCCTAGGGACAGGGCCTCCTATGGCTACACCTTC.

The chain couples TRBV27 to TRBJ1-6; 8 positions match TRBD1. Looked up from germline, CDR1 is MNHEY and CDR2 is SMNVEV (reference sequence). With 5 bases clipped from V and 7 bases from J, the junction kept 7 bases outside the gene matches. The CDR3 runs to 15 residues. This CDR3 reads CASSPRTGTNSPLHF. The CDR3 nucleotides read TGTGCCAGCAGTCCGCGGACAGGGACGAATTCACCCCTCCACTTT.

The rearrangement joins TRBV28 to TRBJ1-1; TRBD1 agrees at 8 bases. The CDR3 is 22 amino acids. J lost 5 bases, V lost 1 base, and 27 bases had no gene match. The V gene's germline CDR1 is MDHEN and CDR2 SYDVKM. The CDR3 spells CASSLFYAGQGVDFFSGTEAFF. The DNA of the CDR3 is TGTGCCAGCAGTTTATTTTATGCCGGACAGGGCGTAGATTTTTTCTCAGGAACTGAAGCTTTCTTT.

This clone was seen once. The chain carries TRBV20-1 and TRBJ2-7, with 8 bases matching TRBD2. Germline CDR1 DFQATT, CDR2 SNEGSKA (reference sequence). The trim removed 6 bases at V and 5 bases at J, leaving 3 bases unmatched. The CDR3 is 11 residues long. CDR3 DNA: TGCAGTGCAGAAGCGGGAGACGAGCAGTACTTC. Translating it yields CSAEAGDEQYF.

This chain uses TRBV19 with TRBJ2-7; the D is unclear. V dropped 4 bases and J dropped 2 bases, with 9 bases sitting between them. This CDR3 has 13 residues. The germline V gene encodes CDR1 LNHDA and CDR2 SQIVND (reference sequence). The CDR3 loop reads CASSKPGTYEQYF. CDR3 nucleotides: TGTGCCAGTAGTAAGCCAGGCACCTACGAGCAGTACTTC.

V is TRBV6-5 and J is TRBJ2-3; tentative D call: TRBD1 (6 bases). This CDR3 is built from 15 residues. Trimming removed 2 bases at V and 0 bases at J, with 9 bases between. CDR1 and CDR2 from the germline V gene are MNHEY and SVGAGI. The CDR3, as DNA: TGTGCCAGCAGTTACCGAGGACAGAGCACAGATACGCAGTATTTT. The encoded protein is CASSYRGQSTDTQYF.

V is TRBV6-5 and J is TRBJ2-7; 10 nucleotides line up with TRBD1. V was clipped by 1 base and J by 6 bases; unmatched bases: 6. This CDR3 spans 15 amino acids. Per germline, CDR1 MNHEY and CDR2 SVGAGI. The CDR3 coding sequence is TGTGCCAGCAGTTACTTGGGACAGGGGACCGTCGAGCAGTACTTC. Amino acid sequence: CASSYLGQGTVEQYF.

The rearrangement links TRBV6-6 to TRBJ1-1; D gene ambiguous. The length of the CDR3 is 13 residues. CDR1 is MNHNY, CDR2 SVGAGI, per germline (reference sequence). Trimming took 9 bases from V and 2 from J, leaving 13 bases between them. The CDR3 here is CASSVGINTEAFF. The CDR3 DNA is TGTGCCAGTTCTGTAGGGATCAACACTGAAGCTTTCTTT.

The chain joins TRBV9 to TRBJ2-3, with 11 bases matching TRBD2. J was trimmed by 0 bases and V by 3 bases; bases with no gene match: 12. Germline CDR1 reads SGDLS; CDR2 reads YYNGEE. The CDR3 extends over 19 amino acids. CDR3 nucleotide sequence: TGTGCCAGCAGCGCAGGGCGCCTAGCGGGAGGCCGGAGCACAGATACGCAGTATTTT. This sequence encodes CASSAGRLAGGRSTDTQYF.

The chain joins TRBV7-9 to TRBJ2-1; TRBD1 might be the D (6 bases). The CDR3 totals 15 residues. Germline loops: CDR1 SEHNR, CDR2 FQNEAQ (reference sequence). V was clipped by 0 bases and J by 7 bases, with 13 bases between them. CDR3 sequence reads: CASSLAQGMVNEQFF. The CDR3 nucleotides read TGTGCCAGCAGCTTAGCGCAGGGGATGGTGAATGAGCAGTTCTTC. The full variable domain, in which reference TRBV7-9 and TRBJ2-1 provide the parts outside the CDR3, is DTGVSQNPRHKITKRGQNVTFRCDPISEHNRLYWYRQTLGQGPEFLTYFQNEAQLEKSRLLSDRFSAERPKGSFSTLEIQRTEQGDSAMYLCASSLAQGMVNEQFFGPGTRLTVL.

This chain joins TRBV6-5 and TRBJ2-3; D uncertain. V was shortened by 6 bases and J by 1 base, with 14 bases between the two germline ends. This CDR3 contains 15 residues. Germline V gene data show CDR1 as MNHEY and CDR2 as SVGAGI. This CDR3 reads CASSLLGVGTDTQYF. As DNA, the CDR3 is TGTGCCAGCAGCCTGCTGGGCGTGGGCACAGATACGCAGTATTTT.